Below, 13 T cell receptor beta chains from the same sample are listed, as sequenced in a study of response to subunit inactivated influenza vaccine. Via MiXCR, TCRdb re-called the RT-PCR reads, giving one row per CDR3 protein. The sample carries hundreds of thousands of distinct CDR3 sequences, about 11% recorded once. This sample was shared with a second study, whose subject was T cells expressing NK-cell markers. That investigation notes: UMIs accompanied the 5'RACE template switching by which TCR beta cDNA was made.

The starting material was PBMCs from blood, obtained on the day of vaccination. The receptors stem from a man aged 50 to 60 who received an inactivated influenza vaccine.

The chain joins TRBV7-9 to TRBJ2-7, with TRBD1 matching over 8 bases. The CDR3 length is 13 residues. J gave up 5 bases and V 5 bases, and 5 bases lay outside the gene matches. The germline V gene encodes CDR1 SEHNR and CDR2 FQNEAQ (reference sequence). The CDR3 bases are TGTGCCAGCAGCGGGACGACAGGGGACGAGCAGTACTTC. This codes for CASSGTTGDEQYF.

This chain links TRBV25-1 with TRBJ2-7; 8 bases are shared with TRBD1. Germline V gene lookup returns CDR1 MGHDK and CDR2 SYGVNS. J lost 6 bases, V lost 5 bases, and 3 bases had no gene match. This CDR3 comprises 12 residues. This CDR3 reads CASSYTGGEQYF. In DNA form, the CDR3 reads TGTGCCAGCAGTTACACAGGGGGCGAGCAGTACTTC.

This clonotype was observed at least ten times. This chain links TRBV5-1 with TRBJ1-4, with D unclear. This CDR3 has 13 amino acids. The V end lost 0 bases, the J end lost 8 bases, and 8 bases lay between the germline ends. CDR1 is SGHRS and CDR2 is YFSETQ in the germline V gene. The chain's CDR3 is CASSLGAREKLFF. The CDR3 nucleotides read TGCGCCAGCAGCTTGGGAGCGAGAGAAAAACTGTTTTTT.

V and J are TRBV21-1 and TRBJ2-7; the D call of TRBD2 is as the table states it, not checked on the DNA. TRBV21-1 is deemed a pseudogene. This CDR3 has 14 residues. The CDR3 region has the DNA TGTGCCAGCAGCAAACGTCTAGCGGGGGACGAGCAGTACTTC. It encodes CASSKRLAGDEQYF.

This chain connects TRBV4-2 to TRBJ2-7; D may correspond to TRBD1 or TRBD2 (5 bases each). Deletions cut 0 bases from V and 2 bases from J, with 11 bases between. CDR1 and CDR2 (germline): LGHNA, YNFKEQ. The length of the CDR3 is 15 residues. The chain's CDR3 is CASSQDLGTAYEQYF. The CDR3 nucleotides read TGTGCCAGCAGCCAAGATTTAGGGACGGCCTACGAGCAGTACTTC.

This clonotype was counted a few times. The chain recombines TRBV20-1 with TRBJ1-5; D is unclear. Germline CDR1 reads DFQATT; CDR2 reads SNEGSKA (reference sequence). The ends were cut back, 6 bases at V and 0 bases at J, with 12 bases in the middle. This CDR3 is 14 amino acids long. The CDR3 here is CSARTGSSNQPQHF. The CDR3 region has the DNA TGCAGTGCCCGTACGGGGTCTAGCAATCAGCCCCAGCATTTT.

The chain joins TRBV12-3 or TRBV12-4 to TRBJ2-7; D uncertain. The V end lost 1 base, the J end lost 7 bases, and 17 bases lay between the germline ends. The CDR3 runs 15 residues. Written as DNA, the CDR3 is TGTGCCAGCAGTTTAGTCGGTGGCCCTACTAAGGAGCAGTACTTC. Translation gives CASSLVGGPTKEQYF.

This clonotype has at least ten counts. The chain recombines TRBV4-2 with TRBJ1-1; D is uncertain. The CDR3 length is 15 residues. CDR1 is LGHNA, CDR2 YNFKEQ, per germline. V was pared by 0 bases and J by 11 bases, with 19 bases between. The CDR3 sequence: CASSQDFYSAKGAFF. The CDR3 coding sequence is TGTGCCAGCAGCCAAGATTTCTATTCGGCAAAAGGGGCTTTCTTT.

In this sample, this clonotype turned up a few times. The chain combines TRBV10-2 with TRBJ1-1; D possibly corresponds to TRBD1 (5 bases). Deletions cut 6 bases from V and 0 bases from J, with 11 bases between. CDR1 and CDR2 (germline): WSHSY, SAAADI. The CDR3 has 14 amino acids. The CDR3 DNA is TGCGCCAGCAGGGGGACGGTCATGAACACTGAAGCTTTCTTT. Protein sequence: CASRGTVMNTEAFF.

In its sample, this clonotype was seen a few times. The rearrangement joins TRBV30 to TRBJ2-3, with a tentative D call TRBD2 (5 bases). Germline V gene data show CDR1 as GTSNPN and CDR2 as SVGIG (reference sequence). CDR3 length: 11 amino acids. V was clipped by 2 bases and J by 5 bases, with 5 bases between them. The CDR3 DNA sequence: TGTGCCTGGAGTCGGGGAGATACGCAGTATTTT. This gives the protein CAWSRGDTQYF. Complete variable domain (other parts from reference TRBV30 and TRBJ2-3): SQTIHQWPATLVQPVGSPLSLECTVEGTSNPNLYWYRQAAGRGLQLLFYSVGIGQISSEVPQNLSASRPQDRQFILSSKKLLLSDSGFYLCAWSRGDTQYFGPGTRLTVL.

This clonotype occurred a few times. CDR3 sequence: CASTFRRSYEQYF. Here the CDR3 DNA reads TGTGCCAGCACTTTCAGGCGCTCCTACGAGCAGTACTTC. This chain connects TRBV12-3 or TRBV12-4 to TRBJ2-7, with D hard to call. The V and J ends lost 7 bases and 0 bases respectively, with 10 bases between them. This CDR3 has 13 residues.

This chain links TRBV5-4 with TRBJ2-3; 9 bases agree with TRBD1. Per the germline V gene, CDR1 is SGHNT and CDR2 is YYREEE (reference sequence). J lost 4 bases, V lost 6 bases, and 9 bases had no gene match. The length of the CDR3 is 15 residues. The CDR3, as DNA: TGTGCCAGCATGATAGGGACAGGGCGGCCAGATACGCAGTATTTT. Protein product: CASMIGTGRPDTQYF.

There are a few counts of this clonotype. This chain connects TRBV19 to TRBJ2-1; perhaps TRBD2 as D (7 bases). Trimming removed 1 base from V and 3 bases from J, with 10 bases in between. CDR1 is LNHDA, CDR2 SQIVND, per germline (reference sequence). The CDR3 contains 15 residues. CDR3 amino acids: CASSIGEGDYNEQFF. CDR3 sequence (DNA): TGTGCCAGTAGTATAGGGGAGGGGGACTACAATGAGCAGTTCTTC.